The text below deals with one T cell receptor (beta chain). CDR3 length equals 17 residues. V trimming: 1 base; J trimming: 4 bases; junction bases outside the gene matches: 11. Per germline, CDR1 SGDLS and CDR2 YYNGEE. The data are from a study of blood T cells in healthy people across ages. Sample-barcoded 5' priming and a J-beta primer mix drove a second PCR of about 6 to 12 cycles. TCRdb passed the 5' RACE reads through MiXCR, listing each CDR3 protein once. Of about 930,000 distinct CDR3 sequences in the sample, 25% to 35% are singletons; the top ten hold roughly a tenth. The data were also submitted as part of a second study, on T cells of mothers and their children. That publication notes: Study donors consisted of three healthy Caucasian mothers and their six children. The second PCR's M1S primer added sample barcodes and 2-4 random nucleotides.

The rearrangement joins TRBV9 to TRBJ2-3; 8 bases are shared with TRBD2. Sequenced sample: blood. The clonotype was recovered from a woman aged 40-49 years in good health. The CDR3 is CASSVRGALAGADTQYF. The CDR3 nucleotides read TGTGCCAGCAGCGTACGGGGGGCTCTAGCGGGCGCAGATACGCAGTATTTT.